The 12 T cell receptor beta chains given below trace back to one sample, sequenced in a study of Graves' ophthalmopathy and Graves' hyperthyroidism. Amplified material comprised TCR beta CDR3 regions derived from RNA transcripts. First-round RT-PCR employed HTBI primers, with a second-round multiplex PCR after it. TCRdb processed the multiplex PCR reads anew with MiXCR; each CDR3 protein has one entry. This sample has roughly 1.1 million distinct CDR3 sequences, with 36% found just once. Sequenced material: peripheral blood or thyroid tissue (not recorded which). The receptors derive from an adult man with Graves' hyperthyroidism.

The V gene is TRBV9, the J gene TRBJ2-7; D unresolved. V was trimmed by 4 bases and J by 2 bases, leaving 13 bases between them. Germline assignment: CDR1 SGDLS and CDR2 YYNGEE. This CDR3 region has 14 residues. For the CDR3, the DNA is TGTGCCAGCAGCTGGCGACTTGCAGCCTACGAGCAGTACTTC. Its translation: CASSWRLAAYEQYF. The variable domain in full, with the rest retrieved from reference TRBV9 and TRBJ2-7, is DSGVTQTPKHLITATGQRVTLRCSPRSGDLSVYWYQQSLDQGLQFLIQYYNGEERAKGNILERFSAQQFPDLHSELNLSSLELGDSALYFCASSWRLAAYEQYFGPGTRLTVT.

The J gene is TRBJ1-2, the V gene TRBV29-1; D is ambiguous. Germline CDR1 is SQVTM and CDR2 is ANQGSEA. The CDR3 has 12 amino acids. The chain's CDR3 is CSMGGGSYGYTF. The DNA for the CDR3 is TGCAGTATGGGTGGCGGGAGCTATGGCTACACCTTC.

This clonotype occurred a few times. It may be a read error: a sequence one base away is much more abundant. V and J are TRBV5-5 and TRBJ2-5, with D possibly TRBD2 on 5 matching bases. CDR3 length: 13 residues. Germline-derived CDR1 and CDR2 are SGHKS and YYEKEE (reference sequence). This CDR3 reads CAGSPPGSGTQYF. The CDR3 DNA follows: TGTGCCGGCAGCCCACCGGGGTCCGGGACCCAGTACTTC.

J is TRBJ2-7 and V is TRBV5-1; D tentatively fits TRBD1 or TRBD2 (5 bases each). CDR1 and CDR2 from the germline V gene are SGHRS and YFSETQ. CDR3 size: 15 residues. The germline V and J ends were trimmed by 5 bases and 4 bases, with 19 bases remaining between them. The CDR3 loop is CASSPGTARGYEQYF. The CDR3 coding sequence is TGCGCCAGCAGTCCGGGGACGGCGAGGGGATACGAGCAGTACTTC.

Turning to this clonotype: The junction shows a germline mismatch at one end, possibly a read error. CDR3 loop: CASSYSRLAGGSYEQYF. The CDR3 coding sequence is TGTGCCAGCAGTTACTCCCGACTAGCGGGAGGTTCCTACGAGCAGTACTTC. This chain uses TRBV10-3 with TRBJ2-7; 13 nucleotides line up with TRBD2. CDR1 and CDR2 from the germline V gene are ENHRY and SYGVKD. The CDR3 contains 17 residues.

The sample holds many counts of this clonotype. This chain links TRBV7-8 with TRBJ2-5, with D perhaps matching TRBD2 (5 bases). Trimming left V 5 bases short and J 4 bases short, with 20 bases between. The V gene's germline CDR1 is SGHVS and CDR2 FQNEAQ. This CDR3 has 16 amino acids. CDR3 protein: CASSRASGSQGETQYF. Written as DNA, the CDR3 is TGTGCCAGCAGCCGGGCATCGGGGTCCCAAGGAGAGACCCAGTACTTC. Full variable domain (remainder filled in from reference TRBV7-8 and TRBJ2-5): GAGVSQSPRYKVAKRGQDVALRCDPISGHVSLFWYQQALGQGPEFLTYFQNEAQLDKSGLPSDRFFAERPEGSVSTLKIQRTQQEDSAVYLCASSRASGSQGETQYFGPGTRLLVL.

Worth noting for this clonotype: Sequence at one end of the junction differs from germline and may be a read error. The gene calls are TRBV7-9 and TRBJ1-4; D possibly corresponds to TRBD1 (5 bases). Germline CDR1 and CDR2: SEHNR and FQNEAQ (reference sequence). This CDR3 spans 14 amino acids. The CDR3 DNA reads as TGTGCCAGCAGCCACGGGGGAACTAATGAAAAACTGTCTTTT. Amino acids: CASSHGGTNEKLSF.

In its sample, this clonotype was seen many times. J is TRBJ1-1 and V is TRBV20-1; D ambiguous. Trimming left V 6 bases short and J 2 bases short, with 4 bases between. The CDR3 is made up of 10 amino acids. Germline V gene data show CDR1 as DFQATT and CDR2 as SNEGSKA (reference sequence). The chain's CDR3 is CSARNTEAFF. The CDR3, as DNA: TGCAGTGCAAGAAACACTGAAGCTTTCTTT.

This clonotype was seen only a few times. The junction does not match germline at one end; this may be a read error. The genes are TRBV29-1 and TRBJ2-2; 8 bases map to TRBD1. The CDR3 consists of 13 residues. Germline loops: CDR1 SQVTM, CDR2 ANQGSEA. The CDR3 protein is CSVERQGLGEQFF. As DNA, the CDR3 is TGCAGCGTCGAGCGACAGGGGTTGGGTGAGCAGTTTTTT.

In this sample, this clonotype turned up many times. The rearrangement joins TRBV10-1 to TRBJ1-1; D not certain. The CDR3 runs 12 residues. V dropped 0 bases and J dropped 8 bases, with 7 bases sitting between them. Germline V gene sequence: CDR1 WNHNN, CDR2 SYGVQD (reference sequence). CDR3 nucleotides: TGCGCCAGCAGTGAGTCGGGCAGCGAAGCTTTCTTT. Translated, it gives CASSESGSEAFF.

In its sample, this clonotype was seen a few times. This chain uses TRBV10-3 with TRBJ2-7, with 10 bases matching TRBD1. CDR3 length: 17 amino acids. V was clipped by 10 bases and J by 4 bases; unmatched bases: 19. Per germline, CDR1 ENHRY and CDR2 SYGVKD. CDR3 amino acids: CASTETFPGQGGYEQYF. The CDR3 DNA reads TGTGCCAGCACCGAGACCTTCCCTGGACAGGGGGGGTACGAGCAGTACTTC.

The chain carries TRBV4-1 and TRBJ1-3; the D is unclear. Per germline, CDR1 MGHRA and CDR2 YSYEKL. Trimming removed 1 base at V and 4 bases at J, with 11 bases between. The CDR3 runs 15 residues. The CDR3 DNA reads as TGCGCCAGCAGCCAAGGGTTCGGGGAGGGAAACACCATATATTTT. This sequence encodes CASSQGFGEGNTIYF.